Sequencing of this TCR beta chain was carried out in a study of blood T cells in healthy people across ages. Total RNA, at least 6 micrograms per sample, was extracted from PBMCs. Findings and limits, study-wide: Bulk PBMC profiling left naive and antigen-experienced comparisons inconclusive.

Trimming removed 8 bases from V and 5 bases from J, with 9 bases in between. CDR1 MDHEN and CDR2 SYDVKM come from the germline V gene. CDR3 length: 11 residues. To note about this clonotype: Its cognate antigen is unknown.

A sample-barcoded 5' primer and a J-beta primer mix were used in a second PCR of roughly 7 to 12 cycles. TCRdb processed the 5' RACE reads anew with MiXCR; each CDR3 protein has one entry. The sample includes about 680,000 distinct CDR3 sequences, over 45% of them seen just once. The clonotype comes from a woman aged 60-75 years in good health. Sequenced sample: blood. The chain has TRBV28 and TRBJ1-2; D possibly corresponds to TRBD1 (5 bases). The DNA for the CDR3 is TGTGCCAGCGTGGGGCGTTATGGCTACACCTTC. Translating it yields CASVGRYGYTF.